This paragraph covers one TCR beta chain sequence. The sample comes from a study of blood T cell repertoires in COVID-19. Clones were sequenced by immunoSEQ multiplex PCR, and TCRdb holds only the in-frame ones, with some missing. Of around 60,000 clones in the sample, roughly 90% were seen once. The V and J ends lost 3 bases and 6 bases respectively, with 10 bases between them. CDR1 and CDR2 (germline): LGHNA, YNFKEQ. The CDR3 runs 13 residues. The sequenced sample was peripheral blood. The J gene is TRBJ2-3, the V gene TRBV4-2, with D perhaps TRBD2 (5 bases). The receptor was isolated from a human donor in a cohort sampled during active COVID-19. In DNA, the CDR3 is TGTGCCAGCAGCCAGACCTCGGGGGATACGCAGTATTTT. Translated: CASSQTSGDTQYF.